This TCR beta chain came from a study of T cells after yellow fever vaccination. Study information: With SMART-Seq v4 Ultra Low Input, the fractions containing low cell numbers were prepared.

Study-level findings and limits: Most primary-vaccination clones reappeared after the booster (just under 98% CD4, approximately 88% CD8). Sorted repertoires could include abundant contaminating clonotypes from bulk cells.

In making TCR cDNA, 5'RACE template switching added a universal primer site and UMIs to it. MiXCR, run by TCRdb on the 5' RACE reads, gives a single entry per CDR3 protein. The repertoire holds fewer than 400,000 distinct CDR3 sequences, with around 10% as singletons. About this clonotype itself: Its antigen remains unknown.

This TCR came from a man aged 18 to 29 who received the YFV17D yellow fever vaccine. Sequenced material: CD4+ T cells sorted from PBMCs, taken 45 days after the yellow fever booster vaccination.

In DNA form, the CDR3 reads TGTGCCAGCAGCTTAAAGCACACAGGGGCTGGCTACACCTTC. Translating it yields CASSLKHTGAGYTF. The chain has TRBV11-2 and TRBJ1-2, with TRBD1 identical over 7 bases. Looked up from germline, CDR1 is SGHAT and CDR2 is FQNNGV. The CDR3 length is 14 residues. V lost 2 bases to trimming and J lost 7 bases; unmatched junction nucleotides: 7.